This T cell receptor beta chain originates from a study of blood T cell repertoires in COVID-19. Study-level information: Researchers got acute and convalescent COVID-19 samples from the United States, Italy and Spain. Nucleic acid was either cDNA or gDNA, and it came from T cells, B-cell-depleted T cells, or PBMCs.

Assay: immunoSEQ multiplex PCR; the TCRdb copy retains only in-frame clones and omits some. The data show about 350,000 clones, approximately 87% seen once. Participant-given clinical history determined each cohort assignment. The CDR3 sequence is 19 residues long. CDR1 and CDR2 (germline): SGHTA, FQGNSA. V was pared by 0 bases and J by 4 bases, with 9 bases of the junction left unmatched. The specimen sequenced was PBMCs or T cells enriched from blood (not recorded which). The receptor's source is a woman in her twenties or thirties who had recovered from COVID-19. This chain links TRBV7-2 with TRBJ2-3; TRBD2 agrees at 14 bases. The CDR3 loop reads CASSLAPPTSGGAADTQYF. CDR3 sequence (DNA): TGTGCCAGCAGCTTAGCGCCCCCGACTAGCGGGGGGGCCGCAGATACGCAGTATTTT.